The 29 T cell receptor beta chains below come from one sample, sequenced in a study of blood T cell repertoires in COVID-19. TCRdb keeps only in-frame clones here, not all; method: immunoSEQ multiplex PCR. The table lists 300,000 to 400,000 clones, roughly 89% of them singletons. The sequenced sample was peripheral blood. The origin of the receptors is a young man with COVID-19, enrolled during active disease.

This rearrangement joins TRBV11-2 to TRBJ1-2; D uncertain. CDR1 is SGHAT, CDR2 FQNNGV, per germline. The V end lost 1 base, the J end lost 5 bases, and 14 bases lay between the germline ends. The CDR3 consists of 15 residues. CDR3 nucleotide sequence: TGTGCCAGCAGCTTAGTCGGGAGCCCTAGGTATGGCTACACCTTC. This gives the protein CASSLVGSPRYGYTF.

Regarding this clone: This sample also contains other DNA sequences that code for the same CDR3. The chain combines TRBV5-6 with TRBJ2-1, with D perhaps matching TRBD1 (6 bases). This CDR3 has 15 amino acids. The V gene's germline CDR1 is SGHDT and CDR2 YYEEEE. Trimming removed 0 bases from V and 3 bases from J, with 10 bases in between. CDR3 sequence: CASSLGGLYYNEQFF. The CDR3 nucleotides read TGTGCCAGCAGCTTGGGGGGGCTATACTACAATGAGCAGTTCTTC.

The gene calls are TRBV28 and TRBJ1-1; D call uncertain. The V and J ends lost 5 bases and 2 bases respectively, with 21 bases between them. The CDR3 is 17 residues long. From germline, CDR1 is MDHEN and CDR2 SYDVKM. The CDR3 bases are TGTGCCAGCAGTAACCCCGGGGTGCGGGCCCGAAACACTGAAGCTTTCTTT. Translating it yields CASSNPGVRARNTEAFF.

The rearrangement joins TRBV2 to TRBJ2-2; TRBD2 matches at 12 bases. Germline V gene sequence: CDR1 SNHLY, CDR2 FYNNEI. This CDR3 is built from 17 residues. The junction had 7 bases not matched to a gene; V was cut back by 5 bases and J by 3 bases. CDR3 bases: TGTGCCAGCAGTTCTACTAGCGGGAGGCGCGACACCGGGGAGCTGTTTTTT. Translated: CASSSTSGRRDTGELFF.

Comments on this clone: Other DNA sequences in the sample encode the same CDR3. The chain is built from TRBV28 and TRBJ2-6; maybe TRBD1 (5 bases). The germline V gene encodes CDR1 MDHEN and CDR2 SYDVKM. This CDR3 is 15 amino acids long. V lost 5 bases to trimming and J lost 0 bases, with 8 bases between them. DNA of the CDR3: TGTGCCAGCAGTCCAGACAGCTCTGGGGCCAACGTCCTGACTTTC. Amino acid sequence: CASSPDSSGANVLTF.

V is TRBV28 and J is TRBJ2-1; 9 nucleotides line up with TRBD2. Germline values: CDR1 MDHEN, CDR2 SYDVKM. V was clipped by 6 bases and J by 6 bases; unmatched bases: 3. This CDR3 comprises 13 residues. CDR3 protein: CASRASGTNEQFF. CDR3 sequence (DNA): TGTGCCAGCAGGGCTAGCGGGACCAATGAGCAGTTCTTC.

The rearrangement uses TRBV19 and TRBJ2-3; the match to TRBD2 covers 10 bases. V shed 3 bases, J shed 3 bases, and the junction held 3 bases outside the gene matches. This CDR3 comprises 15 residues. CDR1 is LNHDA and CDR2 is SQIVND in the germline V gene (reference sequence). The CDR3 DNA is TGTGCCAGTAGTATGCAAGCGGGAGGGACAGATACGCAGTATTTT. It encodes CASSMQAGGTDTQYF.

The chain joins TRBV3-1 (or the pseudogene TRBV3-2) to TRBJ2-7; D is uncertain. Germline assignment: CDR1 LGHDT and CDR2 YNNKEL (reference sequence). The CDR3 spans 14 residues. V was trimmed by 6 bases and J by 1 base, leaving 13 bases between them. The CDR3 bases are TGTGCCAGCAGTCAGACTGATACTTCCTACGAGCAGTACTTC. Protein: CASSQTDTSYEQYF.

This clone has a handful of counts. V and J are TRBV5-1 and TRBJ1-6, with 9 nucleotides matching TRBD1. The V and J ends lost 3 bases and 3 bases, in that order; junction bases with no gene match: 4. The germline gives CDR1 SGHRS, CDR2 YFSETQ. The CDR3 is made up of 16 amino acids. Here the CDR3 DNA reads TGCGCCAGCAGCTCGGGGGACAGGGTCTATAATTCACCCCTCCACTTT. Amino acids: CASSSGDRVYNSPLHF.

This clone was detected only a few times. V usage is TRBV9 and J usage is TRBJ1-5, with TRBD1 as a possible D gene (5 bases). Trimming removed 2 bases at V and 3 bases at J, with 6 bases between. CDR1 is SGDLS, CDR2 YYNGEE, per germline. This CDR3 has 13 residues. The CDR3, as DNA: TGTGCCAGCAGCGTGACAGACAATCAGCCCCAGCATTTT. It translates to CASSVTDNQPQHF.

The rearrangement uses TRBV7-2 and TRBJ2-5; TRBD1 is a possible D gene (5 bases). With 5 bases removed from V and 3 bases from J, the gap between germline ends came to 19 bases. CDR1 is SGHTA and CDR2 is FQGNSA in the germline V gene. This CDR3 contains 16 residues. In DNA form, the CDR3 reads TGTGCCAGCAGCCCAGGGATTATACAGCCAAAAGAGACCCAGTACTTC. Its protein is CASSPGIIQPKETQYF.

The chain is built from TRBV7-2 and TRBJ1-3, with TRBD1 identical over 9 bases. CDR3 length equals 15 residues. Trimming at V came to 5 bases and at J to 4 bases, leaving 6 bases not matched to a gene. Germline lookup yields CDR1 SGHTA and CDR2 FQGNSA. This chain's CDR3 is CASSTGQGRGNTIYF. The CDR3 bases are TGTGCCAGCAGCACCGGACAGGGGAGGGGAAACACCATATATTTT.

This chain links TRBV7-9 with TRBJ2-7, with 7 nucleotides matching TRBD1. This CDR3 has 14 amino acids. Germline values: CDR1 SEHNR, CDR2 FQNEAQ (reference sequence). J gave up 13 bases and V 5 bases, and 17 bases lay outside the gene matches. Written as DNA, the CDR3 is TGTGCCAGCAGCCCCACCTATCCGGGACAGTTTCTTTACTTC. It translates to CASSPTYPGQFLYF.

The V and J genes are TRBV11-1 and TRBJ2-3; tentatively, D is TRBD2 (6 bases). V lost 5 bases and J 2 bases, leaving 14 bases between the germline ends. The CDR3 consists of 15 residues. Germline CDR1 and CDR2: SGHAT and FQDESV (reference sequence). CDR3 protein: CASSARLDPTDTQYF. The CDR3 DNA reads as TGTGCCAGCAGCGCTCGACTAGACCCCACAGATACGCAGTATTTT.

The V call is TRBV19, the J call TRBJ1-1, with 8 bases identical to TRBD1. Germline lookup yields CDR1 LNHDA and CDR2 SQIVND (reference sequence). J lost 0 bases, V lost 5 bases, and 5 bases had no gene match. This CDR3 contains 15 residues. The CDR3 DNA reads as TGTGCCAGTAGTCCGACAGGGGAGCTGAACACTGAAGCTTTCTTT. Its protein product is CASSPTGELNTEAFF.

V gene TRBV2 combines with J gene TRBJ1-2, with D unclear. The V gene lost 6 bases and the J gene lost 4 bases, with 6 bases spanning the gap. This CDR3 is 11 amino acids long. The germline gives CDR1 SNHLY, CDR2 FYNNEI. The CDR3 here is CASSVLYGYTF. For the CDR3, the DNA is TGTGCCAGCAGCGTCCTCTATGGCTACACCTTC. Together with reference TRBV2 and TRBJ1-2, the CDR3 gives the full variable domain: EPEVTQTPSHQVTQMGQEVILRCVPISNHLYFYWYRQILGQKVEFLVSFYNNEISEKSEIFDDQFSVERPDGSNFTLKIRSTKLEDSAMYFCASSVLYGYTFGSGTRLTVV.

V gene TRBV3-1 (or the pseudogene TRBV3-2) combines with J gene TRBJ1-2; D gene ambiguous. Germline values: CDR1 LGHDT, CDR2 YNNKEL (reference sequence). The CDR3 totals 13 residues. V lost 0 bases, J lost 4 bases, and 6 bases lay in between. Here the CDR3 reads CASSQDYGYGYTF. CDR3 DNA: TGTGCCAGCAGCCAAGATTACGGCTATGGCTACACCTTC.

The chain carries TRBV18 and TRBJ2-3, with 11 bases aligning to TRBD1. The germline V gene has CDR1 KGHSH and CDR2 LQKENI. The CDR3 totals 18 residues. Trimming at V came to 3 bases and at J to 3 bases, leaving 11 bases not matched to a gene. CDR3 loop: CASSPPRTGGKLTDTQYF. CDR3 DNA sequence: TGTGCCAGCTCACCCCCTAGGACAGGGGGCAAGTTGACAGATACGCAGTATTTT.

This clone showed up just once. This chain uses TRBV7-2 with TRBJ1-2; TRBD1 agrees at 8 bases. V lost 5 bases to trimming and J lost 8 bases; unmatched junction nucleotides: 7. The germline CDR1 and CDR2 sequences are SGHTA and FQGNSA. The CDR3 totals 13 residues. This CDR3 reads CASSPTRGLGYTF. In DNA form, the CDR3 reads TGTGCCAGCAGCCCTACCAGGGGGCTCGGCTACACCTTC.

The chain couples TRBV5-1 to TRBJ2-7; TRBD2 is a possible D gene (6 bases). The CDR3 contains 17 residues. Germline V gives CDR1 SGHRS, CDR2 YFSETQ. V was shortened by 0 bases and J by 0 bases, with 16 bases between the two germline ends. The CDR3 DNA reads TGCGCCAGCAGCTTGGCCGGATGGGAGGCCTACTCCTACGAGCAGTACTTC. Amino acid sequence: CASSLAGWEAYSYEQYF.

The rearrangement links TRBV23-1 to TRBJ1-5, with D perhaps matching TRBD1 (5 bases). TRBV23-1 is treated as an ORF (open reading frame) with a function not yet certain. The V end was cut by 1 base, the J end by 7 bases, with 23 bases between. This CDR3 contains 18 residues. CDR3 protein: CASSQFLGLAGREQPQHF. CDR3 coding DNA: TGCGCCAGCAGTCAATTCTTGGGGCTGGCAGGGCGAGAACAGCCCCAGCATTTT.

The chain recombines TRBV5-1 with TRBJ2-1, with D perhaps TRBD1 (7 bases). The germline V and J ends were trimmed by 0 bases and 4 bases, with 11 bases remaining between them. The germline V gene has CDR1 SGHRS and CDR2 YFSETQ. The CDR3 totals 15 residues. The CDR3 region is CASSLDQGGYNEQFF. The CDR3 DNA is TGCGCCAGCAGCTTGGATCAGGGGGGTTACAATGAGCAGTTCTTC.

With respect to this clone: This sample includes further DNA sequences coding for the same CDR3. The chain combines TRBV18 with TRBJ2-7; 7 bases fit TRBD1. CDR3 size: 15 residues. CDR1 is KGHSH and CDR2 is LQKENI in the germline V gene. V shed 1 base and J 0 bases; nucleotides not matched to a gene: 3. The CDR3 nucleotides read TGTGCCAGCTCACCACAGGGGGCCACCTCCTACGAGCAGTACTTC. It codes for CASSPQGATSYEQYF.

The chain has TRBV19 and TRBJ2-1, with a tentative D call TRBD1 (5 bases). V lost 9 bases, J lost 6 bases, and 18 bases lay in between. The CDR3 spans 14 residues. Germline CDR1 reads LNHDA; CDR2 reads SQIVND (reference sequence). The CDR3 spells CASKTSRDGNEQFF. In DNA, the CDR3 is TGTGCCAGCAAAACGAGCAGGGATGGCAATGAGCAGTTCTTC.

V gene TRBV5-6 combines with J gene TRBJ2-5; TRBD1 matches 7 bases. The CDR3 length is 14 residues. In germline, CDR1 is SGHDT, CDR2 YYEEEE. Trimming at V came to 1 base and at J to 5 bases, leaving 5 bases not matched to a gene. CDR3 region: CASSLPDRWETQYF. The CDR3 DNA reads TGTGCCAGCAGCTTGCCGGACAGGTGGGAGACCCAGTACTTC.

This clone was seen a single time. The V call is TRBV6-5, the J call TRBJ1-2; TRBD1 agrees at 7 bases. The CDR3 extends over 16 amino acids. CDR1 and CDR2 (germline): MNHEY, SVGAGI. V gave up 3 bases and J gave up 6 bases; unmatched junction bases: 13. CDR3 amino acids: CASSYQIATGEDGYTF. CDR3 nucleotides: TGTGCCAGCAGTTATCAAATCGCAACAGGGGAAGATGGCTACACCTTC.

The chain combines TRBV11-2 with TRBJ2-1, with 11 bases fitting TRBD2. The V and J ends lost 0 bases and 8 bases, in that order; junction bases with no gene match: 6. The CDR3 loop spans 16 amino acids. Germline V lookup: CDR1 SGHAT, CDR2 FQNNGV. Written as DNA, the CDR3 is TGTGCCAGCAGCTTAGAGCTAGCGGGAGGTGTCGATGAGCAGTTCTTC. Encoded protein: CASSLELAGGVDEQFF.

This CDR3 is CASSPTSGINNEQFF. The DNA of the CDR3 is TGCGCCAGCAGCCCGACTAGCGGGATTAACAATGAGCAGTTCTTC. The V and J genes are TRBV4-1 and TRBJ2-1, with 11 bases that match TRBD2. Per germline, CDR1 MGHRA and CDR2 YSYEKL. CDR3 length: 15 residues. The V gene end was trimmed by 4 bases and the J gene end by 5 bases; junction bases not matched to a gene: 4.

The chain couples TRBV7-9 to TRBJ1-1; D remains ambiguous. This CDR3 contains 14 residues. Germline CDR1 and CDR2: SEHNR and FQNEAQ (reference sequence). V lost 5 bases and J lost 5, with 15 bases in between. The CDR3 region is CASSPVHARTEAFF. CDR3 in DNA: TGTGCCAGCAGCCCCGTACATGCTAGGACTGAAGCTTTCTTT.